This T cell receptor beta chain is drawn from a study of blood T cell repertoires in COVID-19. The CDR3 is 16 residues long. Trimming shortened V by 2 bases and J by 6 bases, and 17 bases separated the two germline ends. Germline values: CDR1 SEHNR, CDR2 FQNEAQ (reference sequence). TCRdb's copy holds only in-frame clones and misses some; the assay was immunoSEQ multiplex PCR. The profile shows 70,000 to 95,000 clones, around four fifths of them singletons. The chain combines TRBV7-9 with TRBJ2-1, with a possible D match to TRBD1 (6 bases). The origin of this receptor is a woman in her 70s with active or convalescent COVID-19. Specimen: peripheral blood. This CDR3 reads CASSLIARGNSNEQFF. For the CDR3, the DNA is TGTGCCAGCAGCTTAATCGCCAGGGGTAATAGCAATGAGCAGTTCTTC.